Listed below are T cell receptor beta chains from one sample, sequenced in a study of cytotoxic CD8 clonotypes in ibrutinib-treated CLL. Libraries were prepared by immunoSEQ multiplex PCR; TCRdb keeps only in-frame clonotypes and omits some of them. Of around 200,000 clones listed, about three quarters are singletons. Sequences were derived from PBMCs, sampled after 12 months of ibrutinib treatment. These receptors all stem from a human donor with chronic lymphocytic leukemia. Both conserved end residues are part of each CDR3. D genes are given only for firm matches. Some rows have no size entry. The others give once, few or many, or a class for an expanded clone.

D | J | V | size | CDR3 | DNA
. | TRBJ2-7 | TRBV29-1 | . | CSVLRQGGEQYF | TGCAGCGTTCTTCGGCAGGGGGGTGAGCAGTACTTC
. | TRBJ1-3 | TRBV5-1 | . | CASSLAGANVGGNTIYF | TGCGCCAGCAGCTTGGCGGGGGCGAACGTTGGGGGAAACACCATATATTTT
. | TRBJ1-5 | TRBV6-5 | . | CASSYSASGRNQPQHF | TGTGCCAGCAGTTACTCGGCGAGCGGGAGGAATCAGCCCCAGCATTTT
TRBD1 | TRBJ1-1 | TRBV7-3 | . | CASSSLGQGATEAFF | TGTGCCAGCAGCTCTCTGGGACAGGGGGCTACTGAAGCTTTCTTT
. | TRBJ2-6 | TRBV28 | . | CASSPSPDSGANVLTF | TGTGCCAGCAGTCCGTCTCCGGACTCTGGGGCCAACGTCCTGACTTTC
. | TRBJ1-2 | TRBV6-4 | . | CASMGDEGYTF | TGTGCCAGCATGGGGGATGAGGGCTACACCTTC
. | TRBJ2-7 | TRBV7-7 | . | CASSLSASYEQYF | TGTGCTAGCAGCTTAAGTGCCTCCTACGAGCAGTACTTC
TRBD2 | TRBJ2-7 | TRBV7-2 | . | CASSPRGGFSGEQYF | TGTGCCAGCAGCCCCCGGGGGGGCTTCTCAGGCGAGCAGTACTTC
TRBD1 | TRBJ1-1 | TRBV4-1 | few | CASSQGQGRGTEAFF | TGCGCCAGCAGCCAAGGACAGGGGAGAGGGACTGAAGCTTTCTTT
TRBD2 | TRBJ2-7 | TRBV7-3 | . | CASSPSGNSYEQYF | TGTGCCAGCAGCCCGAGCGGGAACTCCTACGAGCAGTACTTC
. | TRBJ2-7 | TRBV11-1 | . | CASSPGWGPPYF | TGTGCCAGCAGCCCAGGATGGGGACCACCGTACTTC
. | TRBJ1-5 | TRBV29-1 | few | CSVGRSNQPQHF | TGCAGCGTTGGACGGAGCAATCAGCCCCAGCATTTT
. | TRBJ2-7 | TRBV2 | . | CASSEWLAEQYF | TGTGCCAGCAGTGAATGGCTAGCCGAGCAGTACTTC
. | TRBJ2-1 | TRBV27 | few | CASSLGLEQFF | TGTGCCAGCAGTTTGGGACTCGAGCAGTTCTTC
TRBD2 | TRBJ2-2 | TRBV29-1 | . | CSIRAGPTGELFF | TGCAGCATCAGAGCGGGACCCACCGGGGAGCTGTTTTTT
. | TRBJ1-2 | TRBV2 | . | CATRPGRDYGYTF | TGTGCCACCCGTCCGGGTCGAGACTATGGCTACACCTTC
. | TRBJ1-6 | TRBV7-2 | . | CASSLVRQSPNSPLHF | TGTGCCAGCAGCTTAGTGCGACAGTCCCCGAATTCACCCCTCCACTTT
TRBD1 | TRBJ1-5 | TRBV6-5 | . | CASSSGTGSQPQHF | TGTGCCAGCAGCTCCGGGACAGGGAGTCAGCCCCAGCATTTT
TRBD2 | TRBJ2-5 | TRBV4-1 | . | CASSHDPSGGQETQYF | TGCGCCAGCAGCCACGACCCGTCGGGGGGGCAAGAGACCCAGTACTTC
. | TRBJ2-1 | TRBV27 | . | CASSPLPGKAFGGNEQFF | TGTGCCAGCAGTCCCCTCCCCGGGAAAGCCTTCGGGGGCAATGAGCAGTTCTTC
. | TRBJ1-1 | TRBV6-5 | . | CASKGGGVLNTEAFF | TGTGCCAGCAAGGGGGGCGGGGTGTTGAACACTGAAGCTTTCTTT
. | TRBJ1-1 | TRBV25-1 | few | CASSELVGQGKDTEAFF | TGTGCCAGCAGCGAGCTAGTCGGTCAGGGAAAGGACACTGAAGCTTTCTTT
TRBD1 | TRBJ2-7 | TRBV9 | . | CASSAPGQPYEQYF | TGTGCCAGCAGCGCACCGGGACAGCCCTACGAGCAGTACTTC
. | TRBJ1-5 | TRBV30 | . | CAWSVSFYREDQPQHF | TGTGCCTGGAGTGTAAGCTTTTACAGGGAGGATCAGCCCCAGCATTTT
TRBD1 | TRBJ2-5 | TRBV30 | . | CAWSAGTGGRETQYF | TGTGCCTGGAGTGCCGGGACAGGGGGCCGAGAGACCCAGTACTTC
. | TRBJ1-3 | TRBV27 | . | CASSSMLGGGSGNTIYF | TGTGCCAGCAGTTCAATGCTGGGCGGTGGCTCTGGAAACACCATATATTTT
. | TRBJ2-1 | TRBV28 | . | CASRWGVNEQFF | TGTGCCAGCAGATGGGGCGTCAATGAGCAGTTCTTC
TRBD1 | TRBJ1-1 | TRBV6-5 | . | CASSPRQGRNTEAFF | TGTGCCAGCAGTCCACGACAGGGCCGGAACACTGAAGCTTTCTTT
. | TRBJ2-2 | TRBV30 | few | CAWSSDYTGELFF | TGTGCCTGGAGTTCGGATTACACCGGGGAGCTGTTTTTT
. | TRBJ1-2 | TRBV5-6 | once | CASTLGGGYTF | TGTGCCAGCACCCTCGGTGGTGGCTACACCTTC
. | TRBJ2-7 | TRBV5-1 | many | CASSTGINSYEQYF | TGCGCCAGCAGTACCGGGATCAACTCCTACGAGCAGTACTTC
TRBD1 | TRBJ2-2 | TRBV9 | . | CASSDFAGTGLNTGELFF | TGTGCCAGCAGCGACTTCGCCGGGACAGGTCTAAACACCGGGGAGCTGTTTTTT
TRBD1 | TRBJ1-1 | TRBV6-4 | . | CASSEIQGGRTEAFF | TGTGCCAGCAGTGAAATACAGGGGGGGAGGACTGAAGCTTTCTTT
. | TRBJ1-3 | TRBV5-4 | . | CASSFEAGQPGNTIYF | TGTGCCAGCAGCTTTGAGGCTGGACAGCCTGGAAACACCATATATTTT
TRBD2 | TRBJ2-3 | TRBV5-1 | few | CASSLGLAGADTQYF | TGCGCCAGCAGCTTGGGACTAGCGGGGGCAGATACGCAGTATTTT
. | TRBJ1-6 | TRBV5-1 | few | CASSLQSSYNSPLHF | TGCGCCAGCAGCTTACAGAGCTCCTATAATTCACCCCTCCACTTT
TRBD1 | TRBJ2-7 | TRBV9 | few | CASSPRQGKDEQYF | TGTGCCAGCAGCCCCAGACAGGGTAAGGACGAGCAGTACTTC
. | TRBJ1-2 | TRBV11-2 | . | CASSLESGANYGYTF | TGTGCCAGCAGCCTCGAGAGTGGAGCTAACTATGGCTACACCTTC
. | TRBJ2-1 | TRBV7-2 | . | CASSSGLYNEQFF | TGTGCCAGCAGCTCGGGACTCTACAATGAGCAGTTCTTC
. | TRBJ1-3 | TRBV7-2 | . | CASSFALHGNTIYF | TGTGCCAGCAGCTTCGCTCTTCATGGAAACACCATATATTTT
TRBD1 | TRBJ1-2 | TRBV30 | . | CAWSPTGGPFYGYTF | TGTGCCTGGAGCCCGACAGGGGGCCCTTTCTATGGCTACACCTTC